One and the same sample provided the 21 T cell receptor beta chains below, sequenced in a study of cytomegalovirus exposure and HLA in healthy donors (dated by TCRdb to 2016 to 2017). The receptor library was made with the immunoSEQ multiplex PCR assay. A mixture of 60 forward primers for TCR Vbeta segments and 13 reverse primers for TCR Jbeta segments was used in the multiplex PCR. This is the immuneACCESS table as TCRdb keeps it, with only in-frame sequences that have V and J called. A part of the clones is gone; compared with another copy, unresolved V genes explain less than half, and the rest is unexplained. A total of some 150,000 clones appear in this sample, approximately 79% of them only once. Together, the top ten hold 5% to 6.5% of the sample. The sequenced sample consisted of PBMCs. These receptors all come from a man between 50 and 59 years old in good health and CMV-seropositive.

The chain has TRBV4-2 and TRBJ2-4; D perhaps matches TRBD2 (5 bases). Germline assignment: CDR1 LGHNA and CDR2 YNFKEQ. Trimming stripped 0 bases from V and 3 bases from J, with 15 bases between. The CDR3 length is 17 residues. The CDR3 is CASSQDLTGRVKNIQYF. The CDR3 DNA sequence: TGTGCCAGCAGCCAAGATTTGACGGGAAGAGTCAAAAACATTCAGTACTTC.

The chain couples TRBV5-6 to TRBJ2-2; 7 bases align to TRBD1. This CDR3 region has 15 residues. Germline CDR1 and CDR2: SGHDT and YYEEEE. Germline trimming cut 2 bases from V and 6 bases from J; bases unmatched to any gene: 7. CDR3 region: CASSFRGGAPGELFF. CDR3 coding DNA: TGTGCCAGCAGCTTCCGAGGGGGCGCCCCCGGGGAGCTGTTTTTT.

This clone occurred once. The V and J genes are TRBV7-2 and TRBJ2-7, with 10 bases matching TRBD1. Per the germline V gene, CDR1 is SGHTA and CDR2 is FQGNSA. The trim removed 5 bases at V and 2 bases at J, leaving 9 bases unmatched. The CDR3 has 16 residues. The CDR3 DNA sequence: TGTGCCAGCAGCGCACGGCCCGGGACAGGGGCCTACGAGCAGTACTTC. It encodes CASSARPGTGAYEQYF.

The rearrangement links TRBV19 to TRBJ2-5; 7 nucleotides match TRBD1. The J call could be wrong; TRBJ2-7 is a better fit for the DNA end. Per germline, CDR1 LNHDA and CDR2 SQIVND (reference sequence). This CDR3 region has 13 residues. DNA for the CDR3: TGTGCCAGTAGTCCCCAGGGGGCCTACGAGCAGTACTTC. As protein: CASSPQGAYEQYF.

The chain has TRBV5-1 and TRBJ2-5; 10 bases agree with TRBD2. Germline V CDR1 and CDR2: SGHRS, YFSETQ. The V and J ends lost 3 bases and 5 bases, in that order; junction bases with no gene match: 7. This CDR3 region has 15 residues. CDR3 sequence: CASSYGLAEGETQYF. The CDR3 coding sequence is TGCGCCAGCAGCTATGGACTAGCGGAGGGGGAGACCCAGTACTTC. Variable domain in full (rest from reference TRBV5-1 and TRBJ2-5): KAGVTQTPRYLIKTRGQQVTLSCSPISGHRSVSWYQQTPGQGLQFLFEYFSETQRNKGNFPGRFSGRQFSNSRSEMNVSTLELGDSALYLCASSYGLAEGETQYFGPGTRLLVL.

The V gene is TRBV5-1, the J gene TRBJ2-7; 9 nucleotides match TRBD1. The CDR3 length is 13 residues. CDR1 and CDR2 from the germline V gene are SGHRS and YFSETQ. J gave up 6 bases and V 5 bases, and 6 bases lay outside the gene matches. The CDR3 nucleotides are TGCGCCAGCAGAGCCGGGACAGGGACCGAGCAGTACTTC. Residues: CASRAGTGTEQYF.

In this sample, this clone turned up once. V and J are TRBV4-1 and TRBJ1-4; no clear D. From germline, CDR1 is MGHRA and CDR2 YSYEKL. CDR3 length: 14 residues. Trimming shortened V by 0 bases and J by 6 bases, and 8 bases separated the two germline ends. CDR3 bases: TGCGCCAGCAGCCAAGATCCCGGGTATGAAAAACTGTTTTTT. It yields the protein CASSQDPGYEKLFF.

The CDR3 region is CASSLANSGGTDTQYF. CDR3 in DNA: TGTGCCAGCAGCTTAGCGAATAGCGGGGGCACAGATACGCAGTATTTT. The chain joins TRBV7-6 to TRBJ2-3; TRBD2 matches at 8 bases. Per germline, CDR1 SGHVS and CDR2 FNYEAQ. Losses at the gene ends were 0 bases for V and 1 base for J; bases not matched to a gene: 3. There are 16 residues in the CDR3.

This chain connects TRBV15 to TRBJ2-7, with a possible D match to TRBD2 (6 bases). Germline CDR1 is LNHNV and CDR2 is YYDKDF (reference sequence). V shed 1 base and J shed 6 bases, with 10 bases lying between them. CDR3 size: 13 residues. CDR3: CATSRGRRGEQYF. The CDR3 DNA sequence: TGTGCCACCAGCAGAGGGCGGAGGGGCGAGCAGTACTTC.

V gene TRBV4-1 combines with J gene TRBJ2-1; TRBD2 aligns across 13 bases. Germline-derived CDR1 and CDR2 are MGHRA and YSYEKL. The ends lost 6 bases at V and 2 bases at J; junction bases unmatched: 7. The CDR3 consists of 17 residues. The CDR3 DNA is TGCGCCAGCAGTCCTGGACTAGCGGGAGTCACCTACAATGAGCAGTTCTTC. It encodes CASSPGLAGVTYNEQFF.

This clone was detected once. The rearrangement joins TRBV7-9 to TRBJ2-3; D is unclear. Germline V lookup: CDR1 SEHNR, CDR2 FQNEAQ (reference sequence). The CDR3 extends over 12 amino acids. V gave up 2 bases and J gave up 2 bases, with 2 bases separating them. CDR3 sequence: CASSLLTDTQYF. The CDR3 nucleotides are TGTGCCAGCAGCTTACTCACAGATACGCAGTATTTT.

The CDR3 bases are TGTGCCAGCGCAACTAGCGGGGGCTACAATGAGCAGTTCTTC. It encodes CASATSGGYNEQFF. V and J are TRBV2 and TRBJ2-1; 11 bases match TRBD2. The CDR3 runs to 14 residues. After removal of 8 bases from V and 3 bases from J, the junction contained 3 bases not matched to a gene. Germline lookup yields CDR1 SNHLY and CDR2 FYNNEI.

The chain couples TRBV11-2 to TRBJ2-7; 10 bases line up with TRBD1. Trimming removed 7 bases from V and 2 bases from J; junction bases left unmatched: 17. The CDR3 spans 18 residues. Looked up from germline, CDR1 is SGHAT and CDR2 is FQNNGV. CDR3 region: CASIPDRGHLITTYEQYF. CDR3 nucleotides: TGTGCCAGCATCCCTGACAGGGGGCACCTTATAACCACCTACGAGCAGTACTTC.

The gene calls are TRBV30 and TRBJ2-7, with D unclear. Per germline, CDR1 GTSNPN and CDR2 SVGIG (reference sequence). The CDR3 consists of 12 residues. Trimming took 5 bases from V and 2 from J, leaving 10 bases between them. The CDR3 DNA reads TGTGCCTGGGGAGCCACCCCCTACGAGCAGTACTTC. This translates into CAWGATPYEQYF.

The chain carries TRBV2 and TRBJ2-7; a possible D gene is TRBD1 (6 bases). There are 13 residues in the CDR3. V was pared by 11 bases and J by 4 bases, with 18 bases between. Germline CDR1 is SNHLY and CDR2 is FYNNEI. The CDR3 sequence: CAGGRDTFYEQYF. The DNA for the CDR3 is TGTGCCGGAGGAAGGGACACCTTTTACGAGCAGTACTTC.

The chain has TRBV29-1 and TRBJ2-1; D may be TRBD2 (6 bases). The V gene lost 8 bases and the J gene lost 0 bases, with 17 bases spanning the gap. Looked up from germline, CDR1 is SQVTM and CDR2 is ANQGSEA. The CDR3 is made up of 15 amino acids. The CDR3 loop is CSLTGSGSSYNEQFF. The CDR3 coding sequence is TGCAGCCTCACCGGTTCCGGGAGCTCCTACAATGAGCAGTTCTTC.

The chain couples TRBV5-1 to TRBJ1-5; TRBD1 might be the D (5 bases). Germline-derived CDR1 and CDR2 are SGHRS and YFSETQ. The CDR3 totals 13 residues. V was clipped by 4 bases and J by 4 bases, with 9 bases between them. CDR3 bases: TGCGCCAGCAGCGCCCAGGGTAATCAGCCCCAGCATTTT. Encoded protein: CASSAQGNQPQHF.

The CDR3 here is CASSLGGGEQFF. The CDR3 DNA is TGTGCCAGCAGCTTAGGGGGAGGCGAGCAGTTCTTC. The V and J genes are TRBV7-3 and TRBJ2-1, with D perhaps matching TRBD2 (6 bases). V lost 2 bases to trimming and J lost 10 bases, with 9 bases between them. The germline gives CDR1 SGHTA, CDR2 FQGTGA. The CDR3 extends over 12 amino acids.

The rearrangement uses TRBV6-8 and TRBJ1-3, with 11 bases that match TRBD1. CDR3 length equals 18 residues. The germline V gene has CDR1 MNHGY and CDR2 SAAAGT. V gave up 0 bases and J gave up 2 bases; unmatched junction bases: 6. CDR3 protein: CASSYSRDRGNPGNTIYF. Written as DNA, the CDR3 is TGTGCCAGCAGTTACTCGAGGGACAGGGGGAACCCTGGAAACACCATATATTTT.

The chain couples TRBV29-1 to TRBJ2-6, with 7 bases aligning to TRBD2. The CDR3 is 15 residues long. Per germline, CDR1 SQVTM and CDR2 ANQGSEA. V dropped 6 bases and J dropped 1; count of bases not matched to a gene: 6. CDR3 sequence (DNA): TGCAGCGTCCGGGACTACAGATCTGGGGCCAACGTCCTGACTTTC. Translation gives CSVRDYRSGANVLTF.

This clone showed up just once. Here the CDR3 DNA reads TGTGCCAGCCTGACAGGGGCCTACGAGCAGTACTTC. Translation gives CASLTGAYEQYF. The chain uses TRBV6-1 and TRBJ2-7, with 8 nucleotides matching TRBD1. In germline, CDR1 is MNHNS, CDR2 SASEGT. J gave up 2 bases and V 8 bases, and 2 bases lay outside the gene matches. The CDR3 runs 12 residues.